This T cell receptor (beta chain) was sequenced during a study of TIL therapy for anti-PD-1-resistant metastatic lung cancer. Study background: Tumors carried a median around 1.4 non-synonymous mutations per megabase.

Per the germline V gene, CDR1 is SGHTA and CDR2 is FQGTGA. V trimming: 4 bases; J trimming: 6 bases; junction bases outside the gene matches: 2. The CDR3 covers 13 residues. Study findings and constraints: The cohort had more treatment-naive, never-smoker and oncogene-addicted patients than typical.

Of note for this clone: Its antigen is undetermined.

The libraries were made with immunoSEQ v3. TCRdb's copy holds only in-frame clones and misses some; the assay was immunoSEQ multiplex PCR. The sample carries fewer than 65,000 clones, 70% to 90% recorded once. Time point noted: pre-treatment sample, taken before nivolumab and TIL therapy. Adults with stage 4 NSCLC were enrolled in a phase I trial. The TCR comes from a person aged 25-79 years with non-small cell lung cancer. The sequencing used blood, collected at baseline. V gene TRBV7-3 combines with J gene TRBJ2-2, with 7 positions matching TRBD1. The CDR3 DNA reads as TGTGCCAGCAGCTACCAGGGGGCCGGGGAGCTGTTTTTT. Amino acid sequence: CASSYQGAGELFF. Complete variable domain (other parts from reference TRBV7-3 and TRBJ2-2): GAGVSQTPSNKVTEKGKYVELRCDPISGHTALYWYRQSLGQGPEFLIYFQGTGAADDSGLPNDRFFAVRPEGSVSTLKIQRTERGDSAVYLCASSYQGAGELFFGEGSRLTVL.